Shown below are 8 T cell receptor beta chains from a single sample sequenced in a study of PD-L1 blockade in urothelial cancer. Sequencing was performed with immunoSEQ multiplex PCR; in TCRdb, only in-frame clones are kept and a portion is missing. The sample records approximately 65,000 clones, about 89% being singletons. The specimen comprised PBMCs, sampled around atezolizumab (anti-PD-L1) treatment. These TCRs come from a man aged 55 to 70 with urothelial cancer.

V gene TRBV28 combines with J gene TRBJ1-2; D not certain. Trimming removed 4 bases at V and 2 bases at J, with 14 bases between. The CDR3 loop spans 15 amino acids. CDR1 and CDR2 from the germline V gene are MDHEN and SYDVKM. The CDR3 sequence is CASSSSGIWNYGYTF. The DNA of the CDR3 is TGTGCCAGCAGTTCCTCGGGAATTTGGAACTATGGCTACACCTTC.

The chain carries TRBV28 and TRBJ2-7, with 11 bases identical to TRBD2. The J segment lost 3 bases and the V segment lost 5 bases, leaving 9 bases of the junction unmatched. This CDR3 is 16 amino acids long. Germline CDR1 MDHEN, CDR2 SYDVKM. As DNA, the CDR3 is TGTGCCAGCAGTCCCTCACTAGCGGGAGCTATCTACGAGCAGTACTTC. It translates to CASSPSLAGAIYEQYF.

The gene calls are TRBV5-1 and TRBJ1-2, with 12 bases that match TRBD1. The length of the CDR3 is 14 residues. Germline trimming cut 3 bases from V and 8 bases from J; bases unmatched to any gene: 5. Germline V CDR1 and CDR2: SGHRS, YFSETQ. DNA of the CDR3: TGCGCCAGCAGCTCGGGACAGGGGGCGGAGGGCTACACCTTC. It translates to CASSSGQGAEGYTF.

Details on this clone: A read error may account for a junction end that differs from germline. The CDR3 reads CAISSGTGSVGDF. The CDR3 region has the DNA TGTGCCATCAGTTCCGGGACAGGCTCGGTGGGGGACTTC. The chain combines TRBV10-3 with TRBJ2-7; TRBD1 agrees at 8 bases. This CDR3 spans 13 amino acids. Germline CDR1 and CDR2: ENHRY and SYGVKD.

V and J are TRBV19 and TRBJ2-3; 12 bases match TRBD2. The CDR3 has 16 residues. The germline CDR1 and CDR2 sequences are LNHDA and SQIVND (reference sequence). V gave up 6 bases and J gave up 4 bases; unmatched junction bases: 8. CDR3 DNA: TGTGCCAGTAGCGGGAGACTAGCGGGAGAACCAGATACGCAGTATTTT. Encoded protein: CASSGRLAGEPDTQYF. Together with reference TRBV19 and TRBJ2-3, the CDR3 gives the full variable domain: DGGITQSPKYLFRKEGQNVTLSCEQNLNHDAMYWYRQDPGQGLRLIYYSQIVNDFQKGDIAEGYSVSREKKESFPLTVTSAQKNPTAFYLCASSGRLAGEPDTQYFGPGTRLTVL.

The gene calls are TRBV27 and TRBJ1-6; D possibly corresponds to TRBD1 (6 bases). This CDR3 has 13 amino acids. Per germline, CDR1 MNHEY and CDR2 SMNVEV (reference sequence). V was pared by 8 bases and J by 10 bases, with 15 bases between. In DNA form, the CDR3 reads TGTGCCAGCGGAGTTACAGGGCAATCACCCCTCCACTTT. It translates to CASGVTGQSPLHF.

The V call is TRBV5-4, the J call TRBJ2-1, with D possibly matching TRBD1 (6 bases). Germline CDR1 reads SGHNT; CDR2 reads YYREEE (reference sequence). The CDR3 spans 15 residues. Between the trimmed V and J ends, which lost 1 base and 4 bases, there was a span of 12 bases. Here the CDR3 reads CASSLSQGSYNEQFF. The CDR3 DNA reads as TGTGCCAGCAGCTTGAGTCAGGGGTCGTACAATGAGCAGTTCTTC. The variable domain in full, with the rest retrieved from reference TRBV5-4 and TRBJ2-1, is ETGVTQSPTHLIKTRGQQVTLRCSSQSGHNTVSWYQQALGQGPQFIFQYYREEENGRGNFPPRFSGLQFPNYSSELNVNALELDDSALYLCASSLSQGSYNEQFFGPGTRLTVL.

This clone came up once. This chain uses TRBV6-6 with TRBJ2-7; possibly TRBD2 for D (6 bases). V lost 4 bases, J lost 6 bases, and 13 bases lay in between. This CDR3 region has 13 residues. Germline lookup yields CDR1 MNHNY and CDR2 SVGAGI (reference sequence). CDR3 loop: CASSLGGLGEQYF. CDR3 nucleotides: TGTGCCAGCAGTTTAGGAGGGCTTGGCGAGCAGTACTTC.